A single sample is the source of the 10 T cell receptor beta chains below, sequenced in a study of T cells in localized non-small cell lung cancer. Measured with immunoSEQ multiplex PCR; TCRdb has only the in-frame clones, and not every one. The table records about 40,000 clones, about 88% of them present only once. The sample in question was peripheral blood, obtained before any cancer treatment. The receptor source for this set is a man aged 18 to 50 with stage I lung adenocarcinoma.

This clone has more than one count but fewer than ten. The J gene is TRBJ2-7, the V gene TRBV4-2, with TRBD2 as a possible D gene (5 bases). With 1 base removed from V and 5 bases from J, the gap between germline ends came to 6 bases. Germline loops: CDR1 LGHNA, CDR2 YNFKEQ. This CDR3 is 12 amino acids long. CDR3 sequence reads: CASSQAADEQYF. Written as DNA, the CDR3 is TGTGCCAGCAGCCAAGCAGCGGACGAGCAGTACTTC.

The chain couples TRBV6-1 to TRBJ2-5; D might be TRBD2 (6 bases). The germline V and J ends were trimmed by 5 bases and 5 bases, with 12 bases remaining between them. Germline CDR1 and CDR2: MNHNS and SASEGT. The CDR3 extends over 13 amino acids. The CDR3 spells CASSQNRGETQYF. DNA of the CDR3: TGTGCCAGCAGTCAAAACCGGGGGGAGACCCAGTACTTC.

The V and J genes are TRBV11-3 and TRBJ1-1; D is unresolved. CDR1 SGHNT and CDR2 YENEEA come from the germline V gene. The V and J ends lost 1 base and 0 bases respectively, with 3 bases between them. The CDR3 has 13 amino acids. This chain's CDR3 is CASSLGVNTEAFF. The CDR3, as DNA: TGTGCCAGCAGCTTAGGAGTGAACACTGAAGCTTTCTTT.

The rearrangement joins TRBV5-4 to TRBJ2-1, with TRBD1 matching over 9 bases. CDR3 length: 14 residues. Germline lookup yields CDR1 SGHNT and CDR2 YYREEE (reference sequence). V shed 4 bases, J shed 8 bases, and the junction held 7 bases outside the gene matches. CDR3 nucleotides: TGTGCCAGCAGCCCACAGGGGGCGAAGGATGAGCAGTTCTTC. Protein sequence: CASSPQGAKDEQFF.

This chain connects TRBV30 to TRBJ1-6; D might be TRBD1 (5 bases). Trimming cost V 0 bases and J 2 bases, with 14 bases left between them. Looked up from germline, CDR1 is GTSNPN and CDR2 is SVGIG (reference sequence). CDR3 size: 17 residues. DNA for the CDR3: TGTGCCTGGAGTGTAATGGCAGGGAATACCTATAATTCACCCCTCCACTTT. Encoded protein: CAWSVMAGNTYNSPLHF.

The chain is built from TRBV11-2 and TRBJ1-2, with D perhaps TRBD1 (6 bases). The CDR3 extends over 15 amino acids. V was clipped by 5 bases and J by 3 bases, with 16 bases between them. Germline-derived CDR1 and CDR2 are SGHAT and FQNNGV. The CDR3 loop reads CASSLAQGLDYGYTF. CDR3 nucleotides: TGTGCCAGCAGCCTTGCACAGGGTTTAGACTATGGCTACACCTTC.

CDR3 sequence reads: CASNDPTGVIEEKLFF. CDR3 DNA sequence: TGTGCCAGTAACGATCCGACAGGGGTTATAGAAGAAAAACTGTTTTTT. The chain has TRBV19 and TRBJ1-4; 8 nucleotides agree with TRBD1. The ends lost 7 bases at V and 8 bases at J; junction bases unmatched: 15. Germline assignment: CDR1 LNHDA and CDR2 SQIVND (reference sequence). The CDR3 has 16 amino acids. Based on the CDR3 plus reference TRBV19 and TRBJ1-4, the full variable domain is DGGITQSPKYLFRKEGQNVTLSCEQNLNHDAMYWYRQDPGQGLRLIYYSQIVNDFQKGDIAEGYSVSREKKESFPLTVTSAQKNPTAFYLCASNDPTGVIEEKLFFGSGTQLSVL.

This clone has a handful of counts. This chain uses TRBV25-1 with TRBJ1-4, with TRBD1 as a possible D gene (5 bases). V was trimmed by 3 bases and J by 8 bases, leaving 13 bases between them. This CDR3 has 14 amino acids. Looked up from germline, CDR1 is MGHDK and CDR2 is SYGVNS. The CDR3 sequence is CASSDPRGTEKLFF. CDR3 DNA sequence: TGTGCCAGCAGTGACCCAAGGGGAACGGAAAAACTGTTTTTT. Drawing the rest from reference TRBV25-1 and TRBJ1-4, the complete variable domain is EADIYQTPRYLVIGTGKKITLECSQTMGHDKMYWYQQDPGMELHLIHYSYGVNSTEKGDLSSESTVSRIRTEHFPLTLESARPSHTSQYLCASSDPRGTEKLFFGSGTQLSVL.

Concerning this clone itself: One end of the junction is discordant with germline, which a read error may explain. The V and J genes are TRBV5-1 and TRBJ1-4, with D tentatively TRBD1 (5 bases). Germline-derived CDR1 and CDR2 are SGHRS and YFSETQ. This CDR3 region has 15 residues. The CDR3 sequence: CAGSSSGRGGEKLFF. The CDR3 nucleotides read TGCGCCGGCAGCTCGTCGGGACGGGGAGGAGAAAAACTGTTTTTT.

This sequence joins TRBV6-1 and TRBJ2-2; no firm D call. Germline loops: CDR1 MNHNS, CDR2 SASEGT. This CDR3 has 11 amino acids. Trimming cost V 1 base and J 7 bases, with 1 base left between them. CDR3 nucleotide sequence: TGTGCCAGCAGTGAAGACGGGGAGCTGTTTTTT. Its translation: CASSEDGELFF.